This entry describes one T cell receptor beta chain. Here immunoSEQ multiplex PCR was the method, and the copy in TCRdb shows in-frame clones only, minus some. The data hold about 160,000 clones, with around 94% observed a single time. Germline V lookup: CDR1 SGHAT, CDR2 FQNNGV. The CDR3 has 16 amino acids. Trimming took 4 bases from V and 2 from J, leaving 14 bases between them. The data were obtained in a study of control samples from healthy donors and cancer patients. This sequence was found in a man aged 55 to 70 with colorectal cancer. The chain joins TRBV11-2 to TRBJ2-2; maybe TRBD2 (5 bases). Sample: PBMCs. Here the CDR3 reads CASSSEGLLNTGELFF. Here the CDR3 DNA reads TGTGCCAGCAGCTCAGAGGGCCTCCTAAACACCGGGGAGCTGTTTTTT.